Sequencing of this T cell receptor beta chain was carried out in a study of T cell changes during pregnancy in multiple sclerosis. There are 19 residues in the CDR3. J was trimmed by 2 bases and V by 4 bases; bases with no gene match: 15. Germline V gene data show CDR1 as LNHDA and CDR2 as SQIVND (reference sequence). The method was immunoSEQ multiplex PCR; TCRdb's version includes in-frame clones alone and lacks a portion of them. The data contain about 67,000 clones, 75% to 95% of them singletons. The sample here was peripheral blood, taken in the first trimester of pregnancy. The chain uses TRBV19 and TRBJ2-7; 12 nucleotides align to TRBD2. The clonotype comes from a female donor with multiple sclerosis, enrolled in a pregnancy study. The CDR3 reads CASSKRTSGGSTPTYEQYF. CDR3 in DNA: TGTGCCAGTAGTAAACGCACTAGCGGGGGGTCGACACCAACCTACGAGCAGTACTTC. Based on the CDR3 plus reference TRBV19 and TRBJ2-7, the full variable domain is DGGITQSPKYLFRKEGQNVTLSCEQNLNHDAMYWYRQDPGQGLRLIYYSQIVNDFQKGDIAEGYSVSREKKESFPLTVTSAQKNPTAFYLCASSKRTSGGSTPTYEQYFGPGTRLTVT.